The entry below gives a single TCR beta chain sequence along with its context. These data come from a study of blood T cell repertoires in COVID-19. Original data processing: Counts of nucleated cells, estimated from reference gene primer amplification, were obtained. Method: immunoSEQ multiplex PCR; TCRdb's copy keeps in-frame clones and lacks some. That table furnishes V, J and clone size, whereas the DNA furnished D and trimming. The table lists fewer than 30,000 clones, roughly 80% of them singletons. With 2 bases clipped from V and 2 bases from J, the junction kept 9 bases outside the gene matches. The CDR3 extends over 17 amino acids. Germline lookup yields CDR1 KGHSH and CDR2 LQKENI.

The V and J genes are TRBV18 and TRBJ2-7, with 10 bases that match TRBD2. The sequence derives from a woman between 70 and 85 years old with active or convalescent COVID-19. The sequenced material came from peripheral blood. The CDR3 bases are TGTGCCAGCTCACCAACCCGGGCCAGCGGGAGGGCCTACGAGCAGTACTTC. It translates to CASSPTRASGRAYEQYF.